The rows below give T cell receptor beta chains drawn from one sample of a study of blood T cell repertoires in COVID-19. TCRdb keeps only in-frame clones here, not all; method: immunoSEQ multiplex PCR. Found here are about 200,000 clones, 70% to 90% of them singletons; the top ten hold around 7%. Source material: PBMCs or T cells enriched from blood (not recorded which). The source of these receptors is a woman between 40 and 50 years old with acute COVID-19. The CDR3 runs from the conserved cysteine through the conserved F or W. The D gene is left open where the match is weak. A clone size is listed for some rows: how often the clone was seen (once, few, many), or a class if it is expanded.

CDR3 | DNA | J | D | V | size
CASSLNRRGTEAFF | TGTGCCAGCAGCTTAAACCGGCGGGGTACTGAAGCTTTCTTT | TRBJ1-1 | NA | TRBV7-3 | once
CASSLAIARELLWETQYF | TGTGCCAGCAGCTTAGCGATCGCGCGGGAGCTATTATGGGAGACCCAGTACTTC | TRBJ2-5 | TRBD2 | TRBV7-2 | NA
CASSVVGYGGNTEAFF | TGTGCCAGCAGCGTAGTCGGGTACGGGGGAAACACTGAAGCTTTCTTT | TRBJ1-1 | NA | TRBV9 | NA
CASTQSEDSSWNEQFF | TGTGCCAGTACTCAATCAGAAGACTCTAGCTGGAATGAGCAGTTCTTC | TRBJ2-1 | NA | TRBV19 | medium-sized
CASSQDQGGTSNEKLFF | TGCGCCAGCAGCCAAGATCAGGGAGGGACAAGTAATGAAAAACTGTTTTTT | TRBJ1-4 | NA | TRBV4-1 | many
CASSGDNNQETQYF | TGTGCCAGCAGCGGGGACAATAATCAAGAGACCCAGTACTTC | TRBJ2-5 | NA | TRBV11-1 | NA
CASSPPDRREAFF | TGTGCCAGCAGTCCCCCAGACAGGCGTGAAGCTTTCTTT | TRBJ1-1 | NA | TRBV12-3/TRBV12-4 | NA
CASSTTVNTEAFF | TGTGCCAGCAGCACGACAGTAAACACTGAAGCTTTCTTT | TRBJ1-1 | NA | TRBV9 | NA
CASNFGGIKGYTF | TGTGCCAGCAATTTTGGAGGGATCAAGGGCTACACCTTC | TRBJ1-2 | NA | TRBV28 | NA
CASSSWDRDDTIYF | TGTGCCAGCAGTTCTTGGGACAGGGACGACACCATATATTTT | TRBJ1-3 | TRBD1 | TRBV28 | once
CASSVRGSSYEQYF | TGTGCCAGCAGCGTCAGGGGGTCCTCCTACGAGCAGTACTTC | TRBJ2-7 | TRBD1 | TRBV7-3 | NA
CASSESNRAYEQYF | TGTGCCAGCAGTGAAAGCAACAGGGCCTACGAGCAGTACTTC | TRBJ2-7 | NA | TRBV2 | NA
CASSTNKMQGRGQPQHF | TGTGCCAGTAGCACGAATAAGATGCAGGGGAGAGGACAGCCCCAGCATTTT | TRBJ1-5 | NA | TRBV19 | NA
CASSLGLAGGYNEQFF | TGCGCCAGCAGCCTGGGACTAGCGGGAGGTTACAATGAGCAGTTCTTC | TRBJ2-1 | TRBD2 | TRBV5-1 | NA
CASTRGQGALPGANVLTF | TGTGCCAGCACCAGAGGACAGGGGGCGTTGCCTGGGGCCAACGTCCTGACTTTC | TRBJ2-6 | TRBD1 | TRBV3-1/TRBV3-2 | once
CASSIFGGLEAFF | TGTGCCAGTAGTATTTTTGGGGGACTGGAAGCTTTCTTT | TRBJ1-1 | NA | TRBV19 | NA
CASSESRTAVYGYTF | TGCGCCAGCAGTGAGTCTAGGACAGCGGTCTATGGCTACACCTTC | TRBJ1-2 | NA | TRBV10-2 | NA
CASSNRLAGGVTDTQYF | TGCGCCAGCAGCAACCGACTAGCGGGGGGGGTCACAGATACGCAGTATTTT | TRBJ2-3 | TRBD2 | TRBV5-1 | NA
CASSEGGRFTEAFF | TGTGCCAGCAGCGAAGGGGGCAGATTTACTGAAGCTTTCTTT | TRBJ1-1 | TRBD1 | TRBV2 | NA
CASSLDRGSYNEQFF | TGTGCTAGCAGTCTGGACAGGGGCTCCTACAATGAGCAGTTCTTC | TRBJ2-1 | TRBD1 | TRBV7-7 | NA
CASSSTGAGHEQYF | TGTGCCAGCAGCTCGACAGGGGCAGGCCACGAGCAGTACTTC | TRBJ2-7 | TRBD1 | TRBV5-6 | NA
CAWSVNSLNSPLHF | TGTGCCTGGAGTGTAAACAGCCTTAATTCACCCCTCCACTTT | TRBJ1-6 | NA | TRBV30 | NA
CASALVSTGELFF | TGTGCCAGCGCTCTAGTGAGCACCGGGGAGCTGTTTTTT | TRBJ2-2 | NA | TRBV28 | NA
CASSLTGGGPGGYTF | TGCGCCAGCAGCTTGACAGGGGGCGGACCTGGTGGCTACACCTTC | TRBJ1-2 | TRBD1 | TRBV5-1 | NA
CASSLAYGADEKLFF | TGCGCCAGCAGCTTGGCCTATGGGGCAGATGAAAAACTGTTTTTT | TRBJ1-4 | NA | TRBV5-1 | NA
CASASRLEGSPLHF | TGTGCCAGCGCATCGCGGCTTGAGGGTTCACCCCTCCACTTT | TRBJ1-6 | NA | TRBV5-4 | few
CASSLPDTGLSNEKLFF | TGTGCCAGCAGTTTACCCGATACAGGGCTTTCTAATGAAAAACTGTTTTTT | TRBJ1-4 | NA | TRBV28 | NA
CASSTQSERGASSYNEQFF | TGTGCCAGTAGTACACAAAGTGAGCGGGGGGCCAGCTCCTACAATGAGCAGTTCTTC | TRBJ2-1 | TRBD2 | TRBV19 | NA
CASSEWQGYEQYF | TGTGCCAGCAGCGAGTGGCAGGGCTACGAGCAGTACTTC | TRBJ2-7 | NA | TRBV7-3 | NA
CASSQDLGPNYGYTF | TGTGCCAGCAGCCAAGACCTGGGGCCTAACTATGGCTACACCTTC | TRBJ1-2 | NA | TRBV14 | once
CASSIEAVGQPQHF | TGTGCCAGTAGTATAGAAGCCGTCGGTCAGCCCCAGCATTTT | TRBJ1-5 | NA | TRBV19 | once
CASSLEGVGVTEAFF | TGTGCCAGCAGCTTAGAGGGGGTGGGGGTCACTGAAGCTTTCTTT | TRBJ1-1 | NA | TRBV7-2 | NA
CASTKNRGRYNEQFF | TGTGCCAGCACCAAAAACAGGGGTCGGTACAATGAGCAGTTCTTC | TRBJ2-1 | TRBD1 | TRBV28 | NA
CSVSPRQAAYEQYF | TGCAGCGTTTCCCCAAGACAGGCCGCCTACGAGCAGTACTTC | TRBJ2-7 | NA | TRBV29-1 | NA
CASSEGQRHQPQHF | TGTGCCAGCAGTGAGGGACAGAGACATCAGCCCCAGCATTTT | TRBJ1-5 | TRBD1 | TRBV2 | NA
CASSLSLGPRTGELFF | TGTGCCAGCAGCTTAAGCCTCGGTCCCCGCACCGGGGAGCTGTTTTTT | TRBJ2-2 | NA | TRBV7-3 | NA
CASSGAANTDTQYF | TGTGCCAGTAGTGGGGCAGCGAACACAGATACGCAGTATTTT | TRBJ2-3 | NA | TRBV19 | NA